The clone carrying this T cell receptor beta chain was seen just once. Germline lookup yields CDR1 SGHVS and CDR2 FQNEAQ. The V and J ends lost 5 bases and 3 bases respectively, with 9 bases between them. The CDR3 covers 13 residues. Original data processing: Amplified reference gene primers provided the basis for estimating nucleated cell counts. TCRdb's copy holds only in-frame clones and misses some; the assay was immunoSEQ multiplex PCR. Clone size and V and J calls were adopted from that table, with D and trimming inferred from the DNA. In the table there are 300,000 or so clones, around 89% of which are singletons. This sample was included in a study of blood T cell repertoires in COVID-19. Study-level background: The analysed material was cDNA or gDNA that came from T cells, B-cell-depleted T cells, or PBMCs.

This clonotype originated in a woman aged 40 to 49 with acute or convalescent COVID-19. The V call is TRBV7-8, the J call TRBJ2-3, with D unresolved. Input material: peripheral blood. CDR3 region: CASSPRRTDTQYF. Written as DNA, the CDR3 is TGTGCCAGCAGCCCCCGGAGAACAGATACGCAGTATTTT.